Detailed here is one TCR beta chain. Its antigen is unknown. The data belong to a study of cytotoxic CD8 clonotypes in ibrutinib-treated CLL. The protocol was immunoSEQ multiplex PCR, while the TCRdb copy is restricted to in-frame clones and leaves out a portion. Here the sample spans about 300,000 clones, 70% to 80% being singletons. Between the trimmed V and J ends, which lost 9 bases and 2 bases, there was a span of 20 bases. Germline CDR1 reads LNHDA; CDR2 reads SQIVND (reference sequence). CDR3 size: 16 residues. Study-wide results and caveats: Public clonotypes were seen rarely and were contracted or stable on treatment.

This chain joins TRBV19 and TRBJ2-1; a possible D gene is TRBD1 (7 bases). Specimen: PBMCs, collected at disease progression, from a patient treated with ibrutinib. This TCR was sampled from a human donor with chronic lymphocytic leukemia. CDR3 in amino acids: CASTPIGGGPYNEQFF. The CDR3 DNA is TGTGCCAGCACTCCAATTGGAGGGGGCCCCTACAATGAGCAGTTCTTC.